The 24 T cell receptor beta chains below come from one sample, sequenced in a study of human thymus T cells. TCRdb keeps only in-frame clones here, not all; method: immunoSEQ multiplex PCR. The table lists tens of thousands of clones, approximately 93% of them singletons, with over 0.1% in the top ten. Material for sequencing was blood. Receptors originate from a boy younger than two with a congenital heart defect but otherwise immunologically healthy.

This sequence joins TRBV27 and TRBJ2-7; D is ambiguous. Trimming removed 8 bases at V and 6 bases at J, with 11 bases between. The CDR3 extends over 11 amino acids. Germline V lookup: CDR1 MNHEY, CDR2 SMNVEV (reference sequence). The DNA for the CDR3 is TGTGCCAGCGGCCCGCGACGCGAGCAGTACTTC. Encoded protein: CASGPRREQYF.

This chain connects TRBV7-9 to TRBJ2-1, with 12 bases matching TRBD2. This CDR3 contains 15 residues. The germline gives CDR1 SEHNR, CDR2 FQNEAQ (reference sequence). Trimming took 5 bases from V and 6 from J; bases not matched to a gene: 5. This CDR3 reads CASSDLAGGLNEQFF. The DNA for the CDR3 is TGTGCCAGCAGCGACCTAGCGGGGGGGCTCAATGAGCAGTTCTTC.

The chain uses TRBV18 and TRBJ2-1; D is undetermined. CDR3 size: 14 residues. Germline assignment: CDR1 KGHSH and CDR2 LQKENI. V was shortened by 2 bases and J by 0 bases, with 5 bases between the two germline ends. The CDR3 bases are TGTGCCAGCTCACCAGCGAGCTCCTACAATGAGCAGTTCTTC. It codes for CASSPASSYNEQFF.

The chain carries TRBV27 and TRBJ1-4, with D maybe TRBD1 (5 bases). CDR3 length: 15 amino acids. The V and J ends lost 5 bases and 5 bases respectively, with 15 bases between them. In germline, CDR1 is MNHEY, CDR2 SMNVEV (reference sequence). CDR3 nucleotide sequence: TGTGCCAGCAGTACATGGGACTTGAGAAATGAAAAACTGTTTTTT. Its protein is CASSTWDLRNEKLFF.

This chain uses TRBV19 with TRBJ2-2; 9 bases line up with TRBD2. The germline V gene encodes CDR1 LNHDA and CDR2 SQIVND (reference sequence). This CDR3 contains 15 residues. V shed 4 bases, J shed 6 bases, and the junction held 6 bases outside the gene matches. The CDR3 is CASSRRGGPSGELFF. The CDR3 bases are TGTGCCAGTAGTAGGCGGGGGGGCCCGTCCGGGGAGCTGTTTTTT.

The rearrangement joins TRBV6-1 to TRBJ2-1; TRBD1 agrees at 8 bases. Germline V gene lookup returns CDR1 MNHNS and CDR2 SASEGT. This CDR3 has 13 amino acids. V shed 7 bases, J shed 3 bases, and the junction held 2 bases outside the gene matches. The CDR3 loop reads CASTGQGYNEQFF. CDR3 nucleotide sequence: TGTGCCAGCACAGGACAGGGCTACAATGAGCAGTTCTTC.

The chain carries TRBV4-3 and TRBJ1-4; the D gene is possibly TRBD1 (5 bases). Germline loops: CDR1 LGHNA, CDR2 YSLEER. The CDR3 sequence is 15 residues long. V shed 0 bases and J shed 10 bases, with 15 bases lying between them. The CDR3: CASSQDWRERGKLFF. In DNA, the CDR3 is TGCGCCAGCAGCCAAGATTGGAGGGAAAGGGGAAAACTGTTTTTT.

CDR3 residues: CASSEFSGGADEQYF. The DNA for the CDR3 is TGCGCCAGCAGTGAGTTTTCGGGGGGGGCCGACGAGCAGTACTTC. The V and J genes are TRBV10-1 and TRBJ2-7; 8 nucleotides match TRBD2. This CDR3 is built from 15 residues. With 1 base clipped from V and 5 bases from J, the junction kept 7 bases outside the gene matches. Germline V gives CDR1 WNHNN, CDR2 SYGVQD (reference sequence).

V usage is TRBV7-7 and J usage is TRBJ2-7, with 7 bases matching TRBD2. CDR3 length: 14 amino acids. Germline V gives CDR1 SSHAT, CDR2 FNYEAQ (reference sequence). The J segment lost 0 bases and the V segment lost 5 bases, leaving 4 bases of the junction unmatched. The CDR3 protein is CASSQGGSSYEQYF. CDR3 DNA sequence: TGTGCCAGCAGCCAGGGAGGGAGCTCCTACGAGCAGTACTTC.

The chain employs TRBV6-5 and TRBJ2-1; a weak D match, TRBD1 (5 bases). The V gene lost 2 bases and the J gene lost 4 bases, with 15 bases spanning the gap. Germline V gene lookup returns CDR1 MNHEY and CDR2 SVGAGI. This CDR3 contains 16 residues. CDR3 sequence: CASSYRAPRAYNEQFF. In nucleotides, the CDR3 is TGTGCCAGCAGTTACCGGGCCCCCAGGGCTTACAATGAGCAGTTCTTC.

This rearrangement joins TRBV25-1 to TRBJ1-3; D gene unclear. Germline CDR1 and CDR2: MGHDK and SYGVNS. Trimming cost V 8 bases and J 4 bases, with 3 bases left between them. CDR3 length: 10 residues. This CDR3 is CASRGNTIYF. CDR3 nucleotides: TGTGCCAGCCGCGGAAACACCATATATTTT.

CDR3 in amino acids: CASSPAWGTEAFF. CDR3 sequence (DNA): TGTGCCAGTAGTCCGGCCTGGGGCACTGAAGCTTTCTTT. This chain uses TRBV19 with TRBJ1-1; no firm D call. The germline CDR1 and CDR2 sequences are LNHDA and SQIVND (reference sequence). Trimming cost V 5 bases and J 4 bases, with 11 bases left between them. The CDR3 is 13 amino acids.

In DNA form, the CDR3 reads TGTGCCAGCAGTGTACACAGGGGTAATTCACCCCTCCACTTT. Translating it yields CASSVHRGNSPLHF. The chain couples TRBV2 to TRBJ1-6, with 7 bases aligning to TRBD1. The CDR3 contains 14 residues. Germline-derived CDR1 and CDR2 are SNHLY and FYNNEI. The J segment lost 6 bases and the V segment lost 4 bases, leaving 3 bases of the junction unmatched.

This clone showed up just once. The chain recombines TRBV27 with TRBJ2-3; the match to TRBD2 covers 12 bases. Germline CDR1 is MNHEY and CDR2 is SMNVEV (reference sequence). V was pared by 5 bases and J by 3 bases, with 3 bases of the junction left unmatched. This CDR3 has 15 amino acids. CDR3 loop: CASSRLAGATDTQYF. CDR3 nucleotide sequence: TGTGCCAGCAGTCGACTAGCGGGGGCGACAGATACGCAGTATTTT.

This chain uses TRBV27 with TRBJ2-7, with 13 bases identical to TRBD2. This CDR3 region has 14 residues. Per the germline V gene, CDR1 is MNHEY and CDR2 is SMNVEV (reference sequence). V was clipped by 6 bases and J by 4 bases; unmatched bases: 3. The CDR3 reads CASRLAGGPYEQYF. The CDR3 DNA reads TGTGCCAGCAGACTAGCGGGGGGGCCGTACGAGCAGTACTTC.

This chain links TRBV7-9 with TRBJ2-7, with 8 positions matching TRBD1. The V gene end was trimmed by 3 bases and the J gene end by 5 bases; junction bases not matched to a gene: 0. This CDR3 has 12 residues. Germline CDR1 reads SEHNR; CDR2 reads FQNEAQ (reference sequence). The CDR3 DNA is TGTGCCAGCAGCTTGGACAGGGACGAGCAGTACTTC. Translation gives CASSLDRDEQYF. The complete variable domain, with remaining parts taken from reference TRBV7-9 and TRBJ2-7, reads DTGVSQNPRHKITKRGQNVTFRCDPISEHNRLYWYRQTLGQGPEFLTYFQNEAQLEKSRLLSDRFSAERPKGSFSTLEIQRTEQGDSAMYLCASSLDRDEQYFGPGTRLTVT.

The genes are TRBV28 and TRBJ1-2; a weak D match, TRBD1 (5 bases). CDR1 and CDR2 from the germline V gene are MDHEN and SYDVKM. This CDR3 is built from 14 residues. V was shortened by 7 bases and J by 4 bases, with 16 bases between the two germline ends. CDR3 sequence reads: CASIRGSSSYGYTF. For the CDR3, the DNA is TGTGCCAGCATTCGGGGGTCGTCTTCCTATGGCTACACCTTC.

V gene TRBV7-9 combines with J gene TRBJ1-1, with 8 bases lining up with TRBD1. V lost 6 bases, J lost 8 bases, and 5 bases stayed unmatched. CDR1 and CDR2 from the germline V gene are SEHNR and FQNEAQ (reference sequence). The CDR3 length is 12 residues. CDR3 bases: TGTGCCAGCAGAGGACAGGGAAGGGAAGCTTTCTTT. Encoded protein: CASRGQGREAFF.

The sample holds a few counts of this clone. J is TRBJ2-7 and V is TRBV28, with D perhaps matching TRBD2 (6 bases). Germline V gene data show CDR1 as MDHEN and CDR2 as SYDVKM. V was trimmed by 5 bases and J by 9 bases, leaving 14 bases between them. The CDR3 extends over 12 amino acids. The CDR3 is CASSPERAGQYF. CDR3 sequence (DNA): TGTGCCAGCAGTCCCGAGCGGGCCGGGCAGTACTTC.

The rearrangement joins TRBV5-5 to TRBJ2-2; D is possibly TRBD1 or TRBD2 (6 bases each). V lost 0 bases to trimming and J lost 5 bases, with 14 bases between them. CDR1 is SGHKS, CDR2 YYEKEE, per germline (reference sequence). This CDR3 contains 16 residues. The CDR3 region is CASSLAIGGGTGELFF. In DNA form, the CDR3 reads TGTGCCAGCAGCTTGGCAATCGGAGGGGGAACCGGGGAGCTGTTTTTT.

In nucleotides, the CDR3 is TGTGCCAGCAGCCTGGGAGGGGAGCAGTTCTTC. Protein: CASSLGGEQFF. The rearrangement uses TRBV11-2 and TRBJ2-1; 7 bases are shared with TRBD2. After removal of 5 bases from V and 10 bases from J, the junction contained 2 bases not matched to a gene. The CDR3 covers 11 residues. Germline CDR1 reads SGHAT; CDR2 reads FQNNGV.

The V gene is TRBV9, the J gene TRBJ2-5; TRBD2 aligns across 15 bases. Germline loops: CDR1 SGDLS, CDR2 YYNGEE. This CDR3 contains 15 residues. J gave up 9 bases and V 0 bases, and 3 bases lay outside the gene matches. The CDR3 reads CASSVEGLAGGAQYF. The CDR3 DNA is TGTGCCAGCAGCGTAGAGGGACTAGCGGGGGGTGCCCAGTACTTC.

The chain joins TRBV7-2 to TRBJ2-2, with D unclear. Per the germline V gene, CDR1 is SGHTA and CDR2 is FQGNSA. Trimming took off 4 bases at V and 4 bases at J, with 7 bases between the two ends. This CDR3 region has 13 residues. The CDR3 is CASSSLGTGELFF. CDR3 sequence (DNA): TGTGCCAGCAGCTCTTTAGGCACCGGGGAGCTGTTTTTT.

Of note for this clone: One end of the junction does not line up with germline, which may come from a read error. The chain's CDR3 is CASSPPGRSARFVF. CDR3 nucleotides: TGTGCCAGCAGCCCGCCCGGGAGGTCGGCCCGGTTCGTCTTC. The chain has TRBV7-6 and TRBJ2-7; 7 bases line up with TRBD2. The CDR3 spans 14 residues. In germline, CDR1 is SGHVS, CDR2 FNYEAQ.